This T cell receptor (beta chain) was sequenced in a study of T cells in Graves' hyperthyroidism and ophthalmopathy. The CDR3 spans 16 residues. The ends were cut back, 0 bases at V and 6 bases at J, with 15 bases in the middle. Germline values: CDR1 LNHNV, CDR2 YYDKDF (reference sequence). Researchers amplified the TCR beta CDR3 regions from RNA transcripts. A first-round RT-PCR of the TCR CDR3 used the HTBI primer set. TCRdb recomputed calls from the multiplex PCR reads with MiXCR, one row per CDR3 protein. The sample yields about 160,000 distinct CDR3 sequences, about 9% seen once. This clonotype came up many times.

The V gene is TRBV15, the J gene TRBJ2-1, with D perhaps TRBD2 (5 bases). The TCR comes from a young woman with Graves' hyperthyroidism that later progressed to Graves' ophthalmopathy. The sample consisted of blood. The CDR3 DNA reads TGTGCCACCAGCAGAGATGAAGGGAGCCGTAGCAATGAGCAGTTCTTC. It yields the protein CATSRDEGSRSNEQFF.